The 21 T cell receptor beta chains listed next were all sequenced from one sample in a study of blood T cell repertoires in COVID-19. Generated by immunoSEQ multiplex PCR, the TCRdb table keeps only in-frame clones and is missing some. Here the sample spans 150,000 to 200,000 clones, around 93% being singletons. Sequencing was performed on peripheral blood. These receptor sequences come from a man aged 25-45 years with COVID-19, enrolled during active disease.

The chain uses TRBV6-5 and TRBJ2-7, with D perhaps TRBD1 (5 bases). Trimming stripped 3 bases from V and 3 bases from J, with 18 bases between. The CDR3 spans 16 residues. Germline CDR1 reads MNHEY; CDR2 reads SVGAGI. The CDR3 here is CASSYTRAPLVYEQYF. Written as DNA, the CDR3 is TGTGCCAGCAGTTATACCAGGGCGCCACTGGTCTACGAGCAGTACTTC.

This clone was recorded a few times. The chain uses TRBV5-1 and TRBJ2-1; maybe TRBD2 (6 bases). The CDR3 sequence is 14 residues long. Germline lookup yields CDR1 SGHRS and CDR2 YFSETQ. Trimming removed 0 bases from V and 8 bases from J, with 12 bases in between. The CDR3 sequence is CASSLGRDVDEQFF. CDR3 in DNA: TGCGCCAGCAGCTTGGGGCGGGATGTGGATGAGCAGTTCTTC.

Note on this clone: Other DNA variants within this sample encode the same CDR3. The chain's CDR3 is CASSPQGADYGYTF. For the CDR3, the DNA is TGTGCCAGCAGCCCACAGGGGGCGGACTATGGCTACACCTTC. The chain is built from TRBV7-9 and TRBJ1-2, with 9 bases lining up with TRBD1. V shed 5 bases, J shed 3 bases, and the junction held 4 bases outside the gene matches. Germline V gene sequence: CDR1 SEHNR, CDR2 FQNEAQ (reference sequence). This CDR3 spans 14 amino acids.

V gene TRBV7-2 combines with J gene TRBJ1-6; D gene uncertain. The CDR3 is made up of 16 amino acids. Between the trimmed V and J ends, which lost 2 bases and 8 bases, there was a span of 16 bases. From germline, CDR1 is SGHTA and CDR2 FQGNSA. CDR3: CASSLSPSGFYSPLHF. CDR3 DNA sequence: TGTGCCAGCAGCTTATCCCCTTCAGGCTTCTATTCACCCCTCCACTTT.

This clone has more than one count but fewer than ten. The CDR3 sequence is CASSFGVGGELFF. In nucleotides, the CDR3 is TGTGCCAGCAGCTTCGGGGTCGGCGGGGAGCTGTTTTTT. V gene TRBV5-6 combines with J gene TRBJ2-2, with a possible D match to TRBD2 (5 bases). The CDR3 is 13 amino acids. Per germline, CDR1 SGHDT and CDR2 YYEEEE. The V and J ends lost 2 bases and 7 bases respectively, with 9 bases between them.

CDR3 sequence: CASSFIWTGGDQPQHF. In DNA form, the CDR3 reads TGTGCCAGCAGCTTCATTTGGACAGGGGGCGATCAGCCCCAGCATTTT. The chain has TRBV5-5 and TRBJ1-5, with 11 positions matching TRBD1. The trim removed 2 bases at V and 5 bases at J, leaving 6 bases unmatched. The CDR3 loop spans 16 amino acids. Looked up from germline, CDR1 is SGHKS and CDR2 is YYEKEE (reference sequence).

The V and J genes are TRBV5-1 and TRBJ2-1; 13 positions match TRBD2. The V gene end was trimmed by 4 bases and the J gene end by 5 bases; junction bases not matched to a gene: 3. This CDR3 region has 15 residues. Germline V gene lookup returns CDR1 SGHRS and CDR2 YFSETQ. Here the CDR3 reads CASSPGTSGNNEQFF. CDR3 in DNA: TGCGCCAGCAGCCCAGGGACTAGCGGGAACAATGAGCAGTTCTTC.

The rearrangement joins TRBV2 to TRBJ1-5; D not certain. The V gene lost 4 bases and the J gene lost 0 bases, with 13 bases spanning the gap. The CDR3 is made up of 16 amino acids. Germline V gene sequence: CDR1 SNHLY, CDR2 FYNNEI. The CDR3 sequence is CASSGGQYDSNQPQHF. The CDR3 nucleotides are TGTGCCAGCAGTGGAGGGCAGTATGATAGCAATCAGCCCCAGCATTTT. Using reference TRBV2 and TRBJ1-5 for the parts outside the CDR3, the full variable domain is EPEVTQTPSHQVTQMGQEVILRCVPISNHLYFYWYRQILGQKVEFLVSFYNNEISEKSEIFDDQFSVERPDGSNFTLKIRSTKLEDSAMYFCASSGGQYDSNQPQHFGDGTRLSIL.

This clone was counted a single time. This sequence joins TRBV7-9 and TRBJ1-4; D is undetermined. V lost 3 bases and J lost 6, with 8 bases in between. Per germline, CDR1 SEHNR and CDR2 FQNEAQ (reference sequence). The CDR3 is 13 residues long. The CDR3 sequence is CASSFPGDEKLFF. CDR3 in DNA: TGTGCCAGCAGCTTCCCCGGGGATGAAAAACTGTTTTTT.

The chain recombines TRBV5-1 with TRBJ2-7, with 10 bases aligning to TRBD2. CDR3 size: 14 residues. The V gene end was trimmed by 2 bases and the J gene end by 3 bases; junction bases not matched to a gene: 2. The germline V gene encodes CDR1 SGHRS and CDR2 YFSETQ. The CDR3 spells CASSLAGGNYEQYF. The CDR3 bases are TGCGCCAGCAGCTTAGCGGGAGGGAACTACGAGCAGTACTTC.

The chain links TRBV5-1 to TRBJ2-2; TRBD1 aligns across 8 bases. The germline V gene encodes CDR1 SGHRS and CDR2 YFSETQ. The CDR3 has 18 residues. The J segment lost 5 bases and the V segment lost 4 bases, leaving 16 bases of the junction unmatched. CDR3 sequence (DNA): TGCGCCAGCAGCCCGTCTGATTATACAGGGGGGCGAACCGGGGAGCTGTTTTTT. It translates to CASSPSDYTGGRTGELFF.

Here the CDR3 DNA reads TGTGCCAGCAGCGGACAGGGAACAACCGGGGAGCTGTTTTTT. It translates to CASSGQGTTGELFF. J is TRBJ2-2 and V is TRBV6-6, with 8 bases identical to TRBD1. Germline loops: CDR1 MNHNY, CDR2 SVGAGI (reference sequence). Trimming removed 6 bases from V and 5 bases from J; junction bases left unmatched: 5. This CDR3 comprises 14 residues.

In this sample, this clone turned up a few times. Written as DNA, the CDR3 is TGTGCCAGCAGGCAAGCAAGATTCGGGGAGCTGTTTTTT. It yields the protein CASRQARFGELFF. The chain links TRBV12-3 or TRBV12-4 to TRBJ2-2; D gene unclear. Trimming removed 6 bases at V and 7 bases at J, with 12 bases between. The CDR3 runs to 13 residues.

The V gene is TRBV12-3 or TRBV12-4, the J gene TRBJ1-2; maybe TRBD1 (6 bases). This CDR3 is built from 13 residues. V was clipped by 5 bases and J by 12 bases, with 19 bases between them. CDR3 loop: CASSPRQDSIDTF. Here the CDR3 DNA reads TGTGCCAGCAGTCCCCGACAGGATTCGATTGACACCTTC.

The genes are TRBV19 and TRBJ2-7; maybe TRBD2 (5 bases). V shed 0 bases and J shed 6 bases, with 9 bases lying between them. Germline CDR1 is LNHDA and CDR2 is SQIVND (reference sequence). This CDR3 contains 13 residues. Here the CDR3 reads CASSIDLEGEQYF. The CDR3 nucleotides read TGTGCCAGTAGTATAGATCTCGAGGGCGAGCAGTACTTC.

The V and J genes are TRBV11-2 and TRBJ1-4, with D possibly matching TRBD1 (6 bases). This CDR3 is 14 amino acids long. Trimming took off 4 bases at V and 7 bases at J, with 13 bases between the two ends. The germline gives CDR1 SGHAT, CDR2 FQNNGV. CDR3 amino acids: CASSSWGGAEKLFF. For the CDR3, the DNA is TGTGCCAGCAGCTCCTGGGGGGGGGCTGAAAAACTGTTTTTT.

The DNA of the CDR3 is TGTGCCAGCAGCTTAAGGGGAGCGAACACTGAAGCTTTCTTT. It codes for CASSLRGANTEAFF. J is TRBJ1-1 and V is TRBV7-3; unclear D gene. The V gene's germline CDR1 is SGHTA and CDR2 FQGTGA. The CDR3 is made up of 14 amino acids. V gave up 1 base and J gave up 1 base, with 7 bases separating them.

CDR3 protein: CASSLLQGAREQYF. The DNA for the CDR3 is TGCGCCAGCAGCTTGTTACAGGGGGCACGGGAGCAGTACTTC. This rearrangement joins TRBV5-1 to TRBJ2-7; 9 bases agree with TRBD1. After removal of 1 base from V and 7 bases from J, the junction contained 6 bases not matched to a gene. Per germline, CDR1 SGHRS and CDR2 YFSETQ. This CDR3 is 14 amino acids long.

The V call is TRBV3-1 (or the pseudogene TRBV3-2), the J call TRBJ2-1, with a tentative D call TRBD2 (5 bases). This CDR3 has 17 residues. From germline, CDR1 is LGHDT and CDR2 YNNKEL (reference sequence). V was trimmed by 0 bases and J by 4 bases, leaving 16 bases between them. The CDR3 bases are TGTGCCAGCAGCCAAGATTTGGGAGCGGTGGTTTACAATGAGCAGTTCTTC. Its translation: CASSQDLGAVVYNEQFF.

CDR3 amino acids: CASSPQVGGGEQYF. CDR3 DNA sequence: TGTGCCAGCAGCCCGCAAGTCGGGGGTGGCGAGCAGTACTTC. The chain joins TRBV9 to TRBJ2-7; TRBD2 might be the D (6 bases). CDR3 size: 14 residues. V lost 4 bases, J lost 6 bases, and 17 bases lay in between. Germline CDR1 and CDR2: SGDLS and YYNGEE.

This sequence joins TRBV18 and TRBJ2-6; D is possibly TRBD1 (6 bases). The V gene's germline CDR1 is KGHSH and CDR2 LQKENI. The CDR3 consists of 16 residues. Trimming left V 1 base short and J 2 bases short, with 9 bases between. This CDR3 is CASSPQQGAGANVLTF. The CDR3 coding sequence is TGTGCCAGCTCACCACAACAGGGAGCTGGGGCCAACGTCCTGACTTTC.